This TCR beta chain was sequenced during a study of cytomegalovirus exposure and HLA in healthy donors (dated by TCRdb to about 2017). Regarding the complete study: According to an earlier analysis of a few hundred of the donors, about 180 million T cells yielded 120 million or so unique TCR beta sequences and about 300 Gb of sequence data. Roughly 310 gigabases of sequencing data and approximately 93 million unique TCR sequences were included in an early release covering about 700 HLA-typed donors. Of the roughly 400 genotyped donors, 75% to 85% were placed in the genetic ancestry cluster associated with self-reported Caucasian donors. The aim of the study was to test whether cataloging public T cell receptors could identify signatures of past pathogen exposure. Using immunosequencing, the study profiled T cell repertoires from fewer than 850 subjects and related those repertoires to cytomegalovirus serostatus. In addition to the first cohort of around 670 subjects, a separate validation cohort of approximately 130 different subjects was used. High-throughput TCR immunosequencing, statistical association of individual TCRs with disease status, and machine learning were combined to predict cytomegalovirus infection status. A later analysis re-analyzed previously published TCR beta repertoires from roughly 600 donors and added high-resolution HLA genotyping to study TCR occurrence patterns. The later analysis used no new phenotypic data to find candidate immune exposures, relying instead on TCR beta sequences and their occurrence across donors. An earlier analysis of several hundred of the donors applied high-throughput TCR beta sequencing to assess whether each TCR beta V gene segment acted as functional or pseudogenic. Donor age, sex, ethnicity and CMV serostatus were compiled alongside the repertoire data. A later genetic analysis took genome-wide SNP genotypes for about 55% of the 666 donors and used that subset as a discovery cohort. Every repertoire in the discovery cohort had been generated on one and the same sequencing platform. HLA typing included class I and class II loci at four-digit resolution. Typing coverage differed by locus: A, B, C, DRB1 and DQB1 were typed in roughly 620-630 donors, DQA1 in approximately 520, DPA1 in roughly 590, and DPB1 in 472. Several DR-DQ haplotypes were treated as single units for association and clustering because of strong linkage in the cohort. On average, 235,054 unique TCR beta nucleotide sequences were sequenced per donor among about 400 genotyped donors of the cohort, with about 19% of those sequences being non-productive. On the study overall, not on this receptor specifically: The authors suggested that the approach could potentially be generalized to other disease states and immunological phenotypes. In vitro tests confirmed that a few of the cytomegalovirus-associated TCR beta chains recognize cytomegalovirus antigens. In both the original and validation cohorts, the classifier was reported to diagnose cytomegalovirus status with high specificity and sensitivity. A later analysis found that TCR association rates varied across HLA loci, with DRB1 alleles showing the most associated TCRs and HLA-C alleles the fewest. A further reported finding was that TCR beta sequences accurately predicted the HLA-A and HLA-B alleles for most subjects in the first cohort. Compared with the approximately 670-donor mean, donors in an Asian-associated ancestry cluster had fewer N-insertions in productive TCRs, according to a later genetic analysis. Some IMGT-functional V segments, including TRBV6-2 and TRBV6-3, could not be told apart with the 87-base-pair reads, so those segments were excluded. Presence/absence analyses assumed roughly uniform sequencing depth across donors, an assumption that may not hold. A total of 150 or so TCR beta chains were listed by the study as associated with cytomegalovirus. Linkage disequilibrium might explain the correlated functional status among segregating V segments, but an unknown experimental factor could not be ruled out. A later analysis reported that several top co-occurrence clusters appeared linked to parvovirus B19, influenza, CMV and Epstein-Barr virus. Because HLA typing was unavailable for some donors at each locus, only the typed subset was used in association tests. In an earlier analysis of roughly 500 of the donors, most TCR beta V segments appeared in productive rearrangements about 87% or about 30% of the time, broadly matching IMGT annotations. A later analysis associated about 17,000 TCR beta sequences with specific HLA alleles at a false discovery rate of 0.05. A later genetic analysis associated a missense DCLRE1C variant with V-gene and J-gene trimming of TCR beta chains, and an independent cohort replicated the association. In a later analysis, HLA-associated TCR beta chains were found to be more clonally expanded and to have lower generation probabilities than equally common non-associated chains. Immune exposure information for the cohort was limited to CMV serostatus. When HLA alleles, especially DR and DQ, strongly co-occurred, attributing TCR associations to individual alleles was difficult. In a later analysis, most CMV-associated TCR beta chains were found to appear HLA-restricted, with HLA associations seemingly driven largely by CMV exposure. A cluster of highly shared sequence variants was judged likely to be a technical artifact of the sequencing pipeline. This cohort had only TCR beta chains sequenced, and the lack of alpha or paired-chain data limited which features could be detected. Most TCR sequences were seen in very few donors, while some public TCRs were found in many individuals. The earlier analysis of fewer than 750 of the donors excluded approximately 15 rarely observed V segments, including chromosome 9 orphons, because counts were too low.

Receptors were amplified or captured by the immunoSEQ multiplex PCR assay. For the multiplex PCR, a mixture combining 60 forward primers for TCR Vbeta segments and 13 reverse primers for TCR Jbeta segments was used. The CDR3 region of rearranged TCR beta genes was amplified from genomic DNA by a multiplex PCR assay. Amplified TCR beta libraries were sequenced as 87-base-pair reads on the Illumina HiSeq System. The published analysis was carried out like this. In a later analysis, some 80 million unique TCR beta chains were counted across the 650 to 700 repertoires, and roughly 11 million of these chains were shared by at least two donors. A nearest-neighbor algorithm error-corrected the raw reads and collapsed the reads into unique sequences, merging closely related sequences to remove PCR and sequencing errors. CDR3 sequences were aligned to IMGT reference sequences to assign V, D and J gene segments. For a sequence to be retained, at least a six-nucleotide match to both a V gene segment and a J gene segment was required. Rearrangements were classified as productive when the CDR3 lacked stop codons and remained in frame with V and J, and all other rearrangements were classified as non-productive. Following IMGT convention, CDR3 was defined as the stretch from the second conserved V-encoded cysteine to the conserved J-encoded phenylalanine. The earlier analysis of about 530 of the donors excluded any sequence lacking an unambiguous match to a single V gene segment. An earlier analysis of fewer than 750 of the donors classified V segments as functional when productive rearrangements were above 56.7% and as segregating when the standard deviation between donors was above 5%. A statistical classification framework was developed to diagnose cytomegalovirus status using the catalog of TCR beta chain sequences. A later analysis assigned V and J genes by comparing TCR nucleotide sequences with IMGT/GENE-DB human TR gene sequences. In a later analysis, CDR3 sequences and most-parsimonious VDJ recombination scenarios were assigned using the TCRdist pipeline. In a later analysis, every TCR beta chain was defined by the combination of its CDR3 amino acid sequence and its V-gene family, and reads without a unique V-gene family were dropped. As a way to deal with suspected cross-contamination and a sequencing artifact, a later analysis dropped roughly 600 nucleotide sequences that were highly shared and had low generation probability. For each public chain, a later analysis derived a clonal expansion index from normalized ranks of inferred template counts within each repertoire. A later analysis computed generation probabilities with a VDJ recombination model fitted to out-of-frame rearrangements, and checked the results against IGoR. Hypergeometric tests were used in a later analysis to score TCR-TCR, TCR-HLA and TCR-CMV co-occurrence, with a repertoire-size bias correction applied to the TCR pairs. False discovery rates were estimated in a later analysis by permuting HLA or CMV assignments 20 times. In a later analysis, co-occurring TCRs were grouped with DBSCAN, and TCRdist sequence similarity was added when clustering was performed within HLA-allele-positive subsets. Repertoires with fewer than 30,000 or more than 120,000 public chains, plus five repertoires with anomalous nucleotide sharing, were excluded from co-occurrence clustering. Held by TCRdb, this immuneACCESS table contains in-frame sequences only and omits some clones. Under half of the omission traces to an unresolved V gene where checked; the cause of the rest is unknown. The V and J calls and clone size are taken from that table; D and trimming were inferred from the DNA. For this sample the table gives some 87,000 clones, of which 60% to 80% were detected only once. Roughly 6.6% of the sample is in the top ten clones.

Details on this clone: The clone's antigen remains unknown. Base qualities are not at hand, and no much larger clone is one base apart.

The cohort was made up of approximately 700 healthy bone marrow donors. At the time of sampling, all cohort members were nominally healthy, though unrecorded immune exposures were likely present. The donor was CMV seropositive and was included in the group of 289 seropositive cohort members. A peripheral blood sample was provided by each donor, and peripheral blood mononuclear cells were used for TCR beta sequencing. Genomic DNA extraction from the blood cell samples was performed with the Qiagen DNeasy Blood Extraction Kit. CDR1 and CDR2 (LGHNA, YSLEER) derive from the germline V gene. Taken from cysteine to phenylalanine, the CDR3 has 15 residues. Of all the DNA, just the CDR3 is kept, 45 bases in frame from base 1.

The sequence was obtained from a man between 50 and 59 years old in good health and CMV-seropositive. Source material: PBMCs. Here the chain combines TRBV4-3 and TRBJ2-5, and 11 junction bases match TRBD1. The J call may not be correct, given that the DNA end is closer to TRBJ2-7. The CDR3 protein is CASSLGQGAPYEQYF. In nucleotide form, the sequence is TGCGCCAGCAGCCTCGGACAGGGGGCCCCCTACGAGCAGTACTTC.